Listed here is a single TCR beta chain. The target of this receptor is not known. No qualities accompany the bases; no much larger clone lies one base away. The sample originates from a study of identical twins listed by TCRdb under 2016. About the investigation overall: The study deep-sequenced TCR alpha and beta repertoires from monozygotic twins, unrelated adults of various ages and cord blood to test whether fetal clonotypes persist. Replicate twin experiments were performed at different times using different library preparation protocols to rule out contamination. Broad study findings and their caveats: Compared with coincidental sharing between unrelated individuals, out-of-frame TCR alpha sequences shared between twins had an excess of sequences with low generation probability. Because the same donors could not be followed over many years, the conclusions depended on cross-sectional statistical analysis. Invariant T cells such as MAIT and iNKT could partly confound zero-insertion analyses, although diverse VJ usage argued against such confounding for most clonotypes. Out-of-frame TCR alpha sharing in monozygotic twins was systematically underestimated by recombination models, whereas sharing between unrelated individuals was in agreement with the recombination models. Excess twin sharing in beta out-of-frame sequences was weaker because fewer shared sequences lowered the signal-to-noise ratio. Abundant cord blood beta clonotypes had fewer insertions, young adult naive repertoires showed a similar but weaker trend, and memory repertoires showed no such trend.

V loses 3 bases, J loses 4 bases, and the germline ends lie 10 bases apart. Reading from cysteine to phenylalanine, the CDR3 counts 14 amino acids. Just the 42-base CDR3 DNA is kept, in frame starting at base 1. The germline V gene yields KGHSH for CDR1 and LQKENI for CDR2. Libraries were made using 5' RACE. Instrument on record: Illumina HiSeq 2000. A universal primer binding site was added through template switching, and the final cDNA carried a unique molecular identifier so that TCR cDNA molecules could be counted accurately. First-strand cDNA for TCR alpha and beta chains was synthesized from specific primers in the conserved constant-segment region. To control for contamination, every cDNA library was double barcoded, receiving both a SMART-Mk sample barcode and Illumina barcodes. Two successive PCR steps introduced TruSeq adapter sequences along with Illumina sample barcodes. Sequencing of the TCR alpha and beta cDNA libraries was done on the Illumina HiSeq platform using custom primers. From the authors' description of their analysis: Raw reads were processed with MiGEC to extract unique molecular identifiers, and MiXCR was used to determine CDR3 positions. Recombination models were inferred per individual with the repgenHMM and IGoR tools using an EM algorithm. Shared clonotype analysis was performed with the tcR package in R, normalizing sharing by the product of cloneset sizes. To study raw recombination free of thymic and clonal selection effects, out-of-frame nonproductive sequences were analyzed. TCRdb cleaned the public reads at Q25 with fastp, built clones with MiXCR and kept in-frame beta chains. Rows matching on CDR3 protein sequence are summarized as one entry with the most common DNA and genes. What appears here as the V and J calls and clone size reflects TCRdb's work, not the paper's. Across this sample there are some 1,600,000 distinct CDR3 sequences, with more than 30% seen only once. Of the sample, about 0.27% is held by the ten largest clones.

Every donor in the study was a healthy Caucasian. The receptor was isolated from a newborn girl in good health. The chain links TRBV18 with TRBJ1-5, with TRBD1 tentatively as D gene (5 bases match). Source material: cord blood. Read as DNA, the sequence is TGTGCCAGCTCACCGGCCAGGGTTAATCAGCCCCAGCATTTT. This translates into CASSPARVNQPQHF.